This entry is about one T cell receptor beta chain. This sample is drawn from a study of blood T cell repertoires in COVID-19. At the level of the study: Researchers got acute and convalescent COVID-19 samples from the United States, Italy and Spain. Sources were T cells, B-cell-depleted T cells, or PBMCs; the material itself was cDNA or gDNA.

V was pared by 1 base and J by 5 bases, with 11 bases between. Germline loops: CDR1 SQVTM, CDR2 ANQGSEA. This CDR3 region has 13 residues. As handled by the study authors: How many nucleated cells were present was estimated from reference gene primer amplification. Generated by immunoSEQ multiplex PCR, the TCRdb table keeps only in-frame clones and is missing some. The D gene and trimming were derived from the DNA, and the V and J assignments and clone size from that table. The repertoire holds approximately 140,000 clones, with roughly 83% as singletons. The sequencing input was peripheral blood. The chain joins TRBV29-1 to TRBJ2-5; possibly TRBD1 for D (5 bases). This sequence was found in a man in his fifties or sixties with acute or convalescent COVID-19. CDR3 sequence (DNA): TGCAGCGTTGAAGTGAGCAGGGTTGAGACCCAGTACTTC. Protein product: CSVEVSRVETQYF. The variable domain in full, with the rest retrieved from reference TRBV29-1 and TRBJ2-5, is SAVISQKPSRDICQRGTSLTIQCQVDSQVTMMFWYRQQPGQSLTLIATANQGSEATYESGFVIDKFPISRPNLTFSTLTVSNMSPEDSSIYLCSVEVSRVETQYFGPGTRLLVL.